These T cell receptor beta chains were read from a single sample in a study of T cell changes during pregnancy in multiple sclerosis. Libraries were prepared by immunoSEQ multiplex PCR; TCRdb keeps only in-frame clonotypes and omits some of them. This table has tens of thousands of clones, 93% appearing once. The source material was CD8+ T cells from peripheral blood mononuclear cells, sampled in the second trimester of pregnancy. These receptors originate from a female donor with multiple sclerosis, enrolled in a pregnancy study. Both conserved end residues are part of each CDR3. A D gene is named only where the DNA matches it firmly. Not all rows give a size; the values are once, few, many and, for expanded clones, a class.

>12|-|-|TRBV11-2|TRBJ1-1
TGTGCCAGCAGCTTCGGGGACACTGAAGCTTTCTTT
CASSFGDTEAFF
>13|TRBD1|few|TRBV19|TRBJ2-7
TGTGCCAGTAGTATTGGGACAGGGAACGAGCAGTACTTC
CASSIGTGNEQYF
>13|TRBD2|-|TRBV4-1|TRBJ2-3
TGCGCCAGCAGCCATCGACTAGCGGATACGCAGTATTTT
CASSHRLADTQYF
>14|TRBD2|-|TRBV27|TRBJ2-7
TGTGCCAGCAGTTTATCCACTAGCGGCTACGAGCAGTACTTC
CASSLSTSGYEQYF
>14|TRBD1|-|TRBV5-1|TRBJ2-7
TGCGCCAGCAGCTTTGGACAGGGAAGTCGGGAGCAGTACTTC
CASSFGQGSREQYF
>16|-|few|TRBV25-1|TRBJ1-4
TGTGCCAGCAGTGAATCGGGTGGCCCACGGAATGAAAAACTGTTTTTT
CASSESGGPRNEKLFF
>12|-|once|TRBV6-5|TRBJ2-2
TGTGCCAGCAGCGTGAGTCCCGGGGAGCTGTTTTTT
CASSVSPGELFF
>16|TRBD1|-|TRBV7-9|TRBJ1-5
TGTGCCAGCAGCTTCATAACAGGGGGTTCCAATCAGCCCCAGCATTTT
CASSFITGGSNQPQHF
>12|-|-|TRBV5-1|TRBJ1-4
TGCGCCAGCAGCTTATCGTATGAAAAACTGTTTTTT
CASSLSYEKLFF
>14|TRBD2|-|TRBV6-1|TRBJ2-3
TGTGCCAGTAGACGGGGGGACCTCACAGATACGCAGTATTTT
CASRRGDLTDTQYF
>22|-|-|TRBV19|TRBJ2-1
TGTGCCAGTAGTATAGATGTAGGGGCAGGGCGCGCATTTTCTCCGTCCTACAATGAGCAGTTCTTC
CASSIDVGAGRAFSPSYNEQFF
>12|-|-|TRBV29-1|TRBJ2-5
TGCAGCGTTGGTACCATCACTGAGACCCAGTACTTC
CSVGTITETQYF
>15|-|-|TRBV10-1|TRBJ2-6
TGCGCCAGCGACGACTTTGGCTTTGGGGCCAACGTCCTGACTTTC
CASDDFGFGANVLTF
>16|-|-|TRBV9|TRBJ1-2
TGTGCCAGCAGCCCAGAGAGGCAGGGCAACCTCTATGGCTACACCTTC
CASSPERQGNLYGYTF
>13|-|-|TRBV5-4|TRBJ2-5
TGTGCCAGCAGCTTCTCTCCCGGGGAGACCCAGTACTTC
CASSFSPGETQYF
>15|TRBD2|-|TRBV6-1|TRBJ2-3
TGTGCCAGCAGTGCGACTAGCGGTAGCACAGATACGCAGTATTTT
CASSATSGSTDTQYF
>15|TRBD2|-|TRBV7-9|TRBJ2-1
TGTGCCAGCAGCTTCGGCGGGGGCTCCTACAATGAGCAGTTCTTC
CASSFGGGSYNEQFF
>15|-|-|TRBV27|TRBJ1-1
TGTGCCAGCTTTGGAACAGGGTCCGGGAACACTGAAGCTTTCTTT
CASFGTGSGNTEAFF
>15|-|-|TRBV19|TRBJ1-1
TGTGCCAGTACCTGGGGGGGTAGAAGGAACACTGAAGCTTTCTTT
CASTWGGRRNTEAFF
>12|-|-|TRBV11-3|TRBJ2-2
TGTGCCAGCAGCCCCTACACCGGGGAGCTGTTTTTT
CASSPYTGELFF
>16|TRBD1|-|TRBV7-9|TRBJ2-7
TGTGCCAGCAGCTTAATGTCAGGGGGCACCCCCCACGAGCAGTACTTC
CASSLMSGGTPHEQYF
>14|TRBD1|-|TRBV4-1|TRBJ2-7
TGCGCCAGCAGCCAGAACAGGGGTTTGTACGAGCAGTACTTC
CASSQNRGLYEQYF
>13|-|-|TRBV5-1|TRBJ2-1
TGCGCCAGCAGCTCCCCCGGGTCTATCGAGCAGTTCTTC
CASSSPGSIEQFF
>15|-|-|TRBV28|TRBJ2-2
TGTGCCAGCAGTTTCCCCACGGAAGGGGCCGGGGAGCTGTTTTTT
CASSFPTEGAGELFF
>14|-|-|TRBV2|TRBJ1-1
TGTGCCAGCAGTGATGGCAGGGGATACACTGAAGCTTTCTTT
CASSDGRGYTEAFF
>15|TRBD2|-|TRBV7-9|TRBJ2-1
TGTGCCAGCAGCACGGGACTAGCGATAAACAATGAGCAGTTCTTC
CASSTGLAINNEQFF
>13|-|-|TRBV28|TRBJ1-1
TGTGCCAGCAGTTATTACGGTAACACTGAAGCTTTCTTT
CASSYYGNTEAFF
>13|-|-|TRBV11-2|TRBJ1-1
TGTGCCAGCAGCTTAGTCTTGAACACTGAAGCTTTCTTT
CASSLVLNTEAFF
>13|-|-|TRBV29-1|TRBJ2-1
TGCAGCGTTCTGGGCGGGACCTACAATGAGCAGTTCTTC
CSVLGGTYNEQFF
>14|TRBD2|-|TRBV19|TRBJ2-7
TGTGCCAGTAGTGTTAGACTAGCGGGAGCGGAGCAGTACTTC
CASSVRLAGAEQYF
>12|TRBD1|-|TRBV27|TRBJ1-1
TGTGCCAGCAGTGACAGGGTGACTGAAGCTTTCTTT
CASSDRVTEAFF
>15|-|-|TRBV27|TRBJ1-3
TGTGCCAGCAGTTTAATGGGGGGCTCTGGAAACACCATATATTTT
CASSLMGGSGNTIYF
>14|TRBD1|-|TRBV27|TRBJ2-7
TGTGCCAGCAGTTCAGGGGGCACCATCTACGAGCAGTACTTC
CASSSGGTIYEQYF
>15|-|-|TRBV6-5|TRBJ1-1
TGTGCCAGCAGTTATAGCGGGGCCCTGGGGACTGAAGCTTTCTTT
CASSYSGALGTEAFF
>14|TRBD1|-|TRBV10-3|TRBJ2-5
TGTGCCATCAGTGAGTCTAGGGACAGAGAGACCCAGTACTTC
CAISESRDRETQYF